This passage covers 25 T cell receptor beta chains from one sample sequenced in a study of regulatory T cells in long-lasting Graves disease (dated by TCRdb to 2020 to 2022). Libraries were made using multiplex PCR. Sequencing used an Illumina HiSeq 4000. iRepertoire HTBI primers and Arm-PCR amplification of CDR3 regions were used to construct TCR beta libraries. The public reads were reanalyzed by TCRdb: fastp trimming at Q25, MiXCR alignment, in-frame beta chains only. Each CDR3 protein appears once, grouped with its most common genes and DNA. The sample table holds over 200,000 distinct CDR3 sequences, of which 15% to 20% were seen once. The ten top clones hold 14% of the sample. Reading the label with the study, this specimen's time point is: newly diagnosed GD, antithyroid drugs for less than 3 months. For both TCR sequencing and RNA sequencing, RNA was extracted from PBMCs using TRIzol. The same specimen was also included in a second study, on T cells in Graves' hyperthyroidism and ophthalmopathy.

The starting material was peripheral blood mononuclear cells (PBMCs), obtained at new diagnosis, from a patient treated with antithyroid drugs. These receptors were collected from a woman in her twenties or thirties with Graves disease. Donor details come from another sample of the same person, matched by shared clones.

This clonotype was seen many times. The rearrangement joins TRBV28 to TRBJ1-5, with D unresolved. The CDR3 sequence is 12 residues long. Trimming removed 2 bases at V and 5 bases at J, with 4 bases between. CDR1 MDHEN and CDR2 SYDVKM come from the germline V gene. The CDR3 DNA is TGTGCCAGCAGTTTACTATATCAGCCCCAGCATTTT. Its translation: CASSLLYQPQHF.

The chain employs TRBV25-1 and TRBJ2-2, with TRBD1 as a possible D gene (6 bases). This CDR3 has 18 amino acids. Germline V gene data show CDR1 as MGHDK and CDR2 as SYGVNS. The V end was cut by 1 base, the J end by 0 bases, with 15 bases between. The CDR3 spells CASSESGQTRANTGELFF. In nucleotides, the CDR3 is TGTGCCAGCAGTGAATCGGGACAAACCCGCGCGAACACCGGGGAGCTGTTTTTT.

This clonotype was seen many times. This sequence joins TRBV7-9 and TRBJ1-6; D unresolved. V shed 0 bases and J shed 6 bases, with 12 bases lying between them. Per the germline V gene, CDR1 is SEHNR and CDR2 is FQNEAQ (reference sequence). The CDR3 length is 16 residues. CDR3 protein: CASSLAFASLNSPLHF. For the CDR3, the DNA is TGTGCCAGCAGCTTAGCGTTCGCCAGCCTTAATTCACCCCTCCACTTT.

Regarding this clonotype: A far larger clone is only one base removed, so a read error is likely. V gene TRBV11-3 combines with J gene TRBJ2-3; no firm D call. Trimming cost V 8 bases and J 5 bases, with 20 bases left between them. From germline, CDR1 is SGHNT and CDR2 YENEEA. The CDR3 is made up of 15 amino acids. The CDR3, as DNA: TGTGCCAGCTGCCGGACCGTGATAAGCCGAGATACGCAGTATTTT. This translates into CASCRTVISRDTQYF.

This clonotype was observed at least ten times. The junction and the germline gene differ at one end; a read error may be behind it. The rearrangement uses TRBV10-1 and TRBJ2-2; TRBD1 matches 7 bases. The CDR3 length is 16 residues. Germline V gene lookup returns CDR1 WNHNN and CDR2 SYGVQD (reference sequence). The chain's CDR3 is CASSEKGAGNAGELFF. The DNA for the CDR3 is TGCGCCAGCAGTGAAAAGGGGGCAGGGAACGCCGGGGAGCTGTTTTTT.

This clonotype has ten or more counts. V and J are TRBV3-1 and TRBJ1-3; D not certain. Trimming removed 0 bases from V and 1 base from J, with 7 bases in between. The CDR3 consists of 15 residues. CDR1 and CDR2 from the germline V gene are LGHDT and YNNKEL (reference sequence). CDR3 sequence reads: CASSQDLGSGNTIYF. In DNA form, the CDR3 reads TGTGCCAGCAGCCAAGATCTTGGGTCTGGAAACACCATATATTTT.

The chain uses TRBV15 and TRBJ2-6; D not resolved. This CDR3 spans 14 amino acids. CDR1 and CDR2 from the germline V gene are LNHNV and YYDKDF (reference sequence). Trimming left V 0 bases short and J 9 bases short, with 9 bases between. Here the CDR3 DNA reads TGTGCCACCAGCAGAGATCTGCGTGGCAACGTCCTGACTTTC. Residues: CATSRDLRGNVLTF. The full variable domain, completed using reference TRBV15 and TRBJ2-6, is DAMVIQNPRYQVTQFGKPVTLSCSQTLNHNVMYWYQQKSSQAPKLLFHYYDKDFNNEADTPDNFQSRRPNTSFCFLDIRSPGLGDTAMYLCATSRDLRGNVLTFGAGSRLTVL.

The table lists this clonotype with a few counts. This chain connects TRBV5-1 to TRBJ2-3; weak D call: TRBD2 (7 bases). Germline loops: CDR1 SGHRS, CDR2 YFSETQ. Trimming stripped 0 bases from V and 0 bases from J, with 14 bases between. The CDR3 contains 17 residues. CDR3 nucleotides: TGCGCCAGCAGCTTGGTCCCCGCGGGGGCGAGCACAGATACGCAGTATTTT. This encodes CASSLVPAGASTDTQYF.

This clonotype was recorded at least ten times. The DNA for the CDR3 is TGTGCCAGCAGTGGGGGACAGGAGAAAAACACCTACGAGCAGTACTTC. Translation gives CASSGGQEKNTYEQYF. The V call is TRBV6-1, the J call TRBJ2-7; TRBD1 agrees at 8 bases. The CDR3 consists of 16 residues. Germline loops: CDR1 MNHNS, CDR2 SASEGT. J gave up 2 bases and V 4 bases, and 10 bases lay outside the gene matches.

The chain has TRBV5-6 and TRBJ1-2, with D possibly TRBD1 on 6 matching bases. Germline loops: CDR1 SGHDT, CDR2 YYEEEE. The CDR3 runs to 15 residues. Trimming removed 5 bases at V and 4 bases at J, with 18 bases between. CDR3 sequence (DNA): TGTGCCAGCAGTATGGACAGAACCCACCCCTATGGCTACACCTTC. It translates to CASSMDRTHPYGYTF.

This clonotype has a count of ten or more. The rearrangement joins TRBV20-1 to TRBJ1-2; D call uncertain. The germline V gene has CDR1 DFQATT and CDR2 SNEGSKA (reference sequence). V was trimmed by 6 bases and J by 4 bases, leaving 15 bases between them. The CDR3 is 13 residues long. For the CDR3, the DNA is TGCAGTGCCGAAAAGGACGGAACCTATGGCTACACCTTC. Translation: CSAEKDGTYGYTF.

As for this clonotype: This is likely an artifact of a read error, given a far larger clone one base away. The V gene is TRBV7-2, the J gene TRBJ2-3; D is uncertain. There are 14 residues in the CDR3. Per germline, CDR1 SGHTA and CDR2 FQGNSA. Trimming stripped 0 bases from V and 6 bases from J, with 10 bases between. CDR3 residues: CASSLARARDTQYF. The DNA for the CDR3 is TGTGCCAGCAGCTTAGCTCGGGCTCGGGATACGCAGTATTTT. The entire variable domain, with the rest obtained from reference TRBV7-2 and TRBJ2-3, is as follows: GAGVSQSPSNKVTEKGKDVELRCDPISGHTALYWYRQSLGQGLEFLIYFQGNSAPDKSGLPSDRFSAERTGGSVSTLTIQRTQQEDSAVYLCASSLARARDTQYFGPGTRLTVL.

This clonotype was recorded a few times. V usage is TRBV20-1 and J usage is TRBJ2-1; TRBD2 agrees at 8 bases. This CDR3 is built from 12 residues. CDR1 is DFQATT, CDR2 SNEGSKA, per germline (reference sequence). Trimming took 3 bases from V and 8 from J; bases not matched to a gene: 3. CDR3 sequence reads: CSASGGGHEQFF. The CDR3 DNA reads as TGCAGTGCTAGCGGGGGGGGACATGAGCAGTTCTTC.

This clonotype has at least ten counts. At one end, the junction sequence differs from germline, possibly due to a read error. The chain joins TRBV5-5 to TRBJ2-3; D perhaps matches TRBD1 (5 bases). Germline V gene lookup returns CDR1 SGHKS and CDR2 YYEKEE (reference sequence). CDR3 length: 15 amino acids. CDR3 bases: TGCGCCAGCAGCTTTGGACACACACCCGCAGATACGCAGTATTTT. Translating it yields CASSFGHTPADTQYF.

The V and J genes are TRBV12-3 or TRBV12-4 and TRBJ1-4; D unresolved. The CDR3 spans 12 residues. Trimming stripped 2 bases from V and 11 bases from J, with 9 bases between. The CDR3 nucleotides read TGTGCCAGCAGTTTACTCCGTCAGAAACTGTTTTTT. Its translation is CASSLLRQKLFF.

The V and J genes are TRBV5-5 and TRBJ2-5; D is ambiguous. Germline lookup yields CDR1 SGHKS and CDR2 YYEKEE (reference sequence). V was trimmed by 3 bases and J by 0 bases, leaving 9 bases between them. The CDR3 contains 14 residues. The CDR3 region is CASSSLRYQETQYF. The CDR3 nucleotides read TGTGCCAGCAGCTCGTTAAGGTACCAAGAGACCCAGTACTTC.

In its sample, this clonotype was seen many times. J is TRBJ2-3 and V is TRBV11-2; D is unresolved. The V gene lost 5 bases and the J gene lost 4 bases, with 10 bases spanning the gap. Looked up from germline, CDR1 is SGHAT and CDR2 is FQNNGV. CDR3 size: 13 residues. The CDR3 spells CASSQGPADTQYF. The CDR3 DNA is TGTGCCAGCAGCCAAGGACCAGCAGATACGCAGTATTTT. The full variable domain, with the rest looked up from reference TRBV11-2 and TRBJ2-3, is EAGVAQSPRYKIIEKRQSVAFWCNPISGHATLYWYQQILGQGPKLLIQFQNNGVVDDSQLPKDRFSAERLKGVDSTLKIQPAKLEDSAVYLCASSQGPADTQYFGPGTRLTVL.

This clonotype has ten or more counts. The chain joins TRBV18 to TRBJ1-5, with D tentatively TRBD1 (5 bases). In germline, CDR1 is KGHSH, CDR2 LQKENI. This CDR3 comprises 15 residues. V was cut by 8 bases and J by 0 bases, with 14 bases left in between. DNA of the CDR3: TGTGCCAGCAGCCGCCAGGGAAATAGCAATCAGCCCCAGCATTTT. It yields the protein CASSRQGNSNQPQHF.

V usage is TRBV5-4 and J usage is TRBJ2-7; 10 positions match TRBD1. The junction had 11 bases not matched to a gene; V was cut back by 7 bases and J by 7 bases. CDR1 SGHNT and CDR2 YYREEE come from the germline V gene (reference sequence). The CDR3 has 14 residues. The CDR3: CASGSLGQGREQYF. The CDR3 bases are TGTGCCAGCGGGAGTCTGGGACAGGGGCGTGAGCAGTACTTC.

This clonotype has at least ten counts. CDR3 sequence (DNA): TGTGCCAGCAGTTTATCGCCCAGAATTTACTACGAGCAGTACTTC. It yields the protein CASSLSPRIYYEQYF. The chain carries TRBV27 and TRBJ2-7; D is undetermined. There are 15 residues in the CDR3. The V gene's germline CDR1 is MNHEY and CDR2 SMNVEV (reference sequence). V gave up 0 bases and J gave up 3 bases, with 12 bases separating them.

Details on this clonotype: This may arise from a read error, as a much more abundant clone is one base away. The gene calls are TRBV6-5 and TRBJ1-1; D is undetermined. Deletions cut 2 bases from V and 5 bases from J, with 15 bases between. The CDR3 runs 15 residues. Per the germline V gene, CDR1 is MNHEY and CDR2 is SVGAGI. Here the CDR3 reads CASSYPAGELTEAFF. In DNA form, the CDR3 reads TGTGCCAGCAGTTACCCCGCGGGAGAACTAACTGAAGCTTTCTTT.

In its sample, this clonotype was seen many times. The genes are TRBV11-2 and TRBJ2-1, with 7 bases matching TRBD2. This CDR3 is built from 16 residues. V was pared by 8 bases and J by 5 bases, with 15 bases of the junction left unmatched. Germline CDR1 reads SGHAT; CDR2 reads FQNNGV. The CDR3 region has the DNA TGTGCCAGCTCTAGACTAACCGGGACTATCAACAATGAGCAGTTCTTC. Its protein product is CASSRLTGTINNEQFF.

Many counts were recorded for this clonotype. The chain is built from TRBV11-2 and TRBJ1-1; TRBD1 is a possible D gene (5 bases). Germline V gene lookup returns CDR1 SGHAT and CDR2 FQNNGV. With 6 bases removed from V and 4 bases from J, the gap between germline ends came to 9 bases. The CDR3 is made up of 12 amino acids. The CDR3 protein is CASRWGSTEAFF. DNA of the CDR3: TGTGCCAGCAGGTGGGGGAGCACTGAAGCTTTCTTT.

This clonotype was detected many times. V usage is TRBV6-1 and J usage is TRBJ1-1; D is unclear. Trimming removed 7 bases from V and 4 bases from J, with 16 bases in between. Germline V CDR1 and CDR2: MNHNS, SASEGT. The CDR3 length is 14 residues. The CDR3 protein is CASIRGKVGTEAFF. CDR3 bases: TGTGCCAGCATCCGGGGTAAGGTGGGCACTGAAGCTTTCTTT.

This clonotype was counted at least ten times. The chain is built from TRBV7-2 and TRBJ2-7; D is unclear. The V end lost 1 base, the J end lost 6 bases, and 13 bases lay between the germline ends. Germline lookup yields CDR1 SGHTA and CDR2 FQGNSA. The length of the CDR3 is 14 residues. CDR3 DNA: TGTGCCAGCAGCTTAGGGGCCCAAATAGTCGAGCAGTACTTC. Protein: CASSLGAQIVEQYF.